This TCR beta chain was obtained from a study of T-cell memory formation after mild COVID-19. Study context: Largely, TCR clusters stayed within a single donor. Regarding the study as a whole: Memory cells collected pre-infection included some clones that later responded, suggesting cross-reactive memory joined.

Comment on this clonotype: As yet, its antigen is unknown.

The authors produced TCR alpha and TCR beta cDNA libraries with sample barcodes and UMIs by 5'RACE using constant-segment primers. TCRdb analysed the 5' RACE reads with MiXCR anew, one entry per CDR3 protein. The table records about 560,000 distinct CDR3 sequences, less than 25% of them present only once. The germline V gene has CDR1 KGHSH and CDR2 LQKENI. The CDR3 consists of 13 residues. V lost 3 bases and J 5 bases, leaving 9 bases between the germline ends. Sequenced input: PBMCs or a T cell subset sorted from them (not recorded which). The TCR was taken from an adult woman who had mild COVID-19 (a few samples of this study predate the infection). Cell type and time point are not known. The chain recombines TRBV18 with TRBJ2-3; D uncertain. This chain's CDR3 is CASSPGVQDTQYF. The CDR3 nucleotides read TGTGCCAGCTCACCTGGGGTTCAAGATACGCAGTATTTT.